The sequence of this T cell receptor (beta chain) was determined in a study of PD-1 blockade in classical Hodgkin lymphoma. General study results and limits: Those achieving complete response showed baseline diversity like newly diagnosed patients.

Time point denoted: cycle 4 day 1 (C4D1), after five to seven weeks of nivolumab. Each patient's relapse followed autologous stem cell transplantation, and brentuximab vedotin exposure varied. With respect to this clone: Its target is not known.

Clones were sequenced by immunoSEQ multiplex PCR, and TCRdb holds only the in-frame ones, with some missing. The table has around 23,000 clones, around 87% seen once. The CDR3 loop spans 16 amino acids. The germline V gene has CDR1 LGHNA and CDR2 YNFKEQ. Trimming shortened V by 0 bases and J by 1 base, and 7 bases separated the two germline ends. This TCR came from a human donor with classical Hodgkin lymphoma. Material: peripheral blood mononuclear cells (PBMCs), obtained before the fourth cycle of nivolumab. The chain joins TRBV4-2 to TRBJ2-6; D ambiguous. CDR3 sequence reads: CASSQDTRSGANVLTF. The CDR3 DNA follows: TGTGCCAGCAGCCAAGATACGAGGTCTGGGGCCAACGTCCTGACTTTC.